The 7 T cell receptor beta chains listed next were all sequenced from one sample in a study of response to subunit inactivated influenza vaccine. MiXCR, run by TCRdb on the RT-PCR reads, gives a single entry per CDR3 protein. The table lists about 500,000 distinct CDR3 sequences, approximately 7.3% of them singletons. Sequenced material: PBMCs from blood, taken around 25 months after vaccination. The receptors shown here come from a man aged 50 to 75 who received an inactivated influenza vaccine.

As regards this clonotype: At one boundary the junction diverges from the germline segment, which might be a read error. The genes are TRBV10-2 and TRBJ2-5, with D hard to call. There are 13 residues in the CDR3. Germline V gene lookup returns CDR1 WSHSY and CDR2 SAAADI. The CDR3 sequence is CASSEYRQETQYF. The CDR3, as DNA: TGCGCCAGCAGCGAGTATCGCCAAGAGACCCAGTACTTC.

The V call is TRBV3-1, the J call TRBJ2-3; possible D gene TRBD2, 6 bases. Trimming stripped 4 bases from V and 4 bases from J, with 15 bases between. Germline V gives CDR1 LGHDT, CDR2 YNNKEL (reference sequence). This CDR3 region has 15 residues. The CDR3 bases are TGTGCCAGCAGCCGCATTCCCTCTAGCGCAGATACGCAGTATTTT. Amino acid sequence: CASSRIPSSADTQYF.

This chain links TRBV11-2 with TRBJ2-1; D gene unclear. Between the trimmed V and J ends, which lost 1 base and 6 bases, there was a span of 7 bases. The CDR3 has 13 residues. Germline V gene data show CDR1 as SGHAT and CDR2 as FQNNGV. The chain's CDR3 is CASSLAKPNEQFF. CDR3 coding DNA: TGTGCCAGCAGCTTAGCGAAGCCCAATGAGCAGTTCTTC.

This clonotype was recorded a few times. This chain links TRBV6-2 or TRBV6-3 with TRBJ2-1, with D maybe TRBD2 (6 bases). Deletions cut 6 bases from V and 2 bases from J, with 17 bases between. The CDR3 consists of 16 residues. CDR1 and CDR2 (germline): MNHEY, SVGEGT. The CDR3 loop is CASRGGRGVAYNEQFF. The DNA of the CDR3 is TGTGCCAGCAGAGGCGGGCGGGGTGTTGCCTACAATGAGCAGTTCTTC.

The J gene is TRBJ2-1, the V gene TRBV5-1; 7 positions match TRBD2. CDR3 length: 14 amino acids. Germline CDR1 reads SGHRS; CDR2 reads YFSETQ. The ends lost 0 bases at V and 9 bases at J; junction bases unmatched: 6. CDR3 residues: CASSLGHPGGEQFF. In nucleotides, the CDR3 is TGCGCCAGCAGCTTGGGGCACCCGGGGGGTGAGCAGTTCTTC.

V usage is TRBV4-3 and J usage is TRBJ1-1; a weak D match, TRBD1 (5 bases). V was shortened by 3 bases and J by 4 bases, with 15 bases between the two germline ends. CDR3 length equals 15 residues. The V gene's germline CDR1 is LGHNA and CDR2 YSLEER. The CDR3 spells CASSHSTQVGTEAFF. The CDR3 DNA is TGCGCCAGCAGCCACTCCACACAGGTCGGCACTGAAGCTTTCTTT.

V usage is TRBV28 and J usage is TRBJ1-6; the D gene is possibly TRBD1 (6 bases). V was clipped by 8 bases and J by 0 bases, with 11 bases between them. The V gene's germline CDR1 is MDHEN and CDR2 SYDVKM. CDR3 size: 15 residues. The CDR3 DNA reads TGTGCCAGCTGGGGGGCGAGCTCCTATAATTCACCCCTCCACTTT. Its translation is CASWGASSYNSPLHF.